This T cell receptor (beta chain) was retrieved from a study of T cells in Graves' hyperthyroidism and ophthalmopathy (dated by TCRdb to the late 2010s). The study in broad terms: Peripheral blood samples were taken at initial diagnosis, before any treatment was given. To identify distinguishing TCR V-J signatures, a discovery cohort of roughly 100 patients was used, comprising roughly 45 with Graves' ophthalmopathy and some 60 with stable Graves' hyperthyroidism. Prospective prediction of ophthalmopathy was tested in an independent validation cohort consisting of 18 to 20 hyperthyroidism patients and approximately 16 patients who later progressed to ophthalmopathy. The 100 discovery patients were divided at random into training and test sets in a 7:3 ratio. Thyroid tissue and blood T-cell repertoires from six Graves' hyperthyroidism patients were also compared in the study. After blood sampling, hyperthyroidism patients were treated with methimazole at a starting dose of 30 mg daily, and ophthalmopathy patients were treated with high-dose intravenous methylprednisolone. According to the paper, TCR Vbeta CDR3 sequencing was carried out on some 130 peripheral blood samples, which came from approximately 43 ophthalmopathy, around 74 hyperthyroidism and approximately 17 progressor patients. What the authors observed across the whole study: In cross-validation, a model built on a 13 V-J signature told ophthalmopathy apart from stable hyperthyroidism with under 90% sensitivity and roughly 82% specificity, and in testing the same model reached 80%/75%. Most expanded thyroid clonotypes (frequency above 0.001) were also detected in blood, a finding suggesting that blood repertoires may reflect thyroid immune responses. In validation, the model predicted progression to ophthalmopathy with 55% to 71% sensitivity and around 72% specificity, a median of approximately 6.5 months before onset. Sample size was not statistically predetermined, and investigators were not blinded to group allocation.

The TCR beta CDR3 regions were amplified from the RNA transcripts. The first round of RT-PCR for the TCR CDR3 was performed with the HTBI primer set and the Qiagen OneStep RT-PCR kit. Libraries were constructed in a second round of multiplex PCR, after which size selection and purification were carried out. The libraries were sequenced on an Illumina HiSeq2000 using paired-end 100 bp reads. Per the authors' processing: Raw data were processed with SOAPnuke, discarding reads with adapters, uncalled bases, mean Phred below 15, or no exact constant-primer or identifier match. High-quality paired reads were merged using COPE v1.2.5, and each unique nucleotide sequence was defined as a clonotype. Clonotypes were aligned to IMGT TRBV, TRBD and TRBJ reference segments using MiTCR v1.1. The analysis was restricted to V-J combinations with a frequency above 0.0001, which together covered 99.2% of the repertoires. The TCS score was defined as F50 (clonal expansion) divided by E x V (chaos), with BLOSUM62-based TCRdist calculated between CDR3 peptides within each V-J. Welch's t-statistics and random forest reduced roughly 540 V-J features to 13, which were used in a naive Bayes classifier (R e1071). Clones were called with MiXCR by TCRdb after fastp trimmed the public reads at Q25, and only in-frame beta chains were retained. Every distinct CDR3 protein forms one entry, paired with its most common genes and DNA. V and J calls and clone size were set by TCRdb, not the authors. This sample holds 400,000 or so distinct CDR3 sequences; around 13% were observed only once. The leading ten clones occupy around 20% of the sample.

About this clonotype: This clone's antigen is unknown. There are no base qualities to consult, and no much larger clone falls within one base.

Ophthalmopathy patients had moderately to severely active disease, with a Clinical Activity Score of 3 or more, a NOSPECS grade of 4 or more, and a disease duration of less than 3 months. Any patient with an uncontrolled infection, another autoimmune disease, pregnancy or lactation was excluded. Diagnoses were established on the basis of clinical symptoms, serum thyroxine and TRAb, thyroid ultrasound, and orbital computed tomography. PBMCs were isolated from 10 ml of fresh peripheral blood by Ficoll-Paque density gradient centrifugation. Total RNA was extracted using Trizol reagent, and RNA quality was assessed on an Agilent 2100 Bioanalyzer. From its cysteine to its phenylalanine, the CDR3 spans 12 amino acids. Just CDR3 DNA is preserved here, 36 bases in frame from base 1. Via the germline V gene, CDR1 is SGHRS and CDR2 YFSETQ. Deletion took 0 bases off V and 14 bases off J, with a span of 11 bases between the germline ends.

Sequencing was performed on blood. The receptor was derived from a woman aged 25 to 45 with Graves' ophthalmopathy. Recombination linked TRBV5-1 to TRBJ2-2; no D gene is confidently identified. The DNA sequence follows: TGCGCCAGCAGCTTGGTCGGGCCCTTACTGTTTTTT. This sequence encodes CASSLVGPLLFF. The full variable domain, with segments outside the CDR3 supplied by the reference TRBV5-1 and TRBJ2-2 proteins, appears as KAGVTQTPRYLIKTRGQQVTLSCSPISGHRSVSWYQQTPGQGLQFLFEYFSETQRNKGNFPGRFSGRQFSNSRSEMNVSTLELGDSALYLCASSLVGPLLFFGEGSRLTVL.